Below are 6 T cell receptor beta chains sequenced from a single sample in a study of shared T cell receptors in the human thymus. Repertoires were generated with immunoSEQ multiplex PCR, while TCRdb's copy carries only in-frame clones and drops some. This table holds around 340,000 clones, approximately 95% found once. The specimen was thymocytes. These receptors originate from a human donor.

The V call is TRBV25-1, the J call TRBJ1-1; TRBD1 matches at 7 bases. Germline V gives CDR1 MGHDK, CDR2 SYGVNS. Trimming removed 2 bases from V and 3 bases from J; junction bases left unmatched: 6. The CDR3 covers 15 residues. This CDR3 is CASSESRDRYTEAFF. In nucleotides, the CDR3 is TGTGCCAGCAGTGAAAGTAGGGACAGATACACTGAAGCTTTCTTT.

The chain employs TRBV4-2 and TRBJ1-4, with D tentatively TRBD1 (5 bases). V was cut by 5 bases and J by 0 bases, with 19 bases left in between. Looked up from germline, CDR1 is LGHNA and CDR2 is YNFKEQ. The CDR3 runs 18 residues. The CDR3 loop is CASSTPEGEGTTNEKLFF. CDR3 DNA sequence: TGTGCCAGCAGCACGCCAGAAGGAGAGGGGACAACTAATGAAAAACTGTTTTTT.

The chain joins TRBV27 to TRBJ2-2; 10 bases align to TRBD1. Germline V gives CDR1 MNHEY, CDR2 SMNVEV (reference sequence). The CDR3 has 16 residues. V gave up 5 bases and J gave up 7 bases; unmatched junction bases: 10. The CDR3 DNA is TGTGCCAGCAGTACCGGGACAGGGGAAAGTCACGGGGAGCTGTTTTTT. Translated, it gives CASSTGTGESHGELFF.

The chain is built from TRBV15 and TRBJ2-3; D is unresolved. The CDR3 length is 12 residues. Trimming stripped 4 bases from V and 2 bases from J, with 4 bases between. CDR1 is LNHNV, CDR2 YYDKDF, per germline (reference sequence). DNA of the CDR3: TGTGCCACCAGCATACCCACAGATACGCAGTATTTT. Its protein product is CATSIPTDTQYF. Complete variable domain (other parts from reference TRBV15 and TRBJ2-3): DAMVIQNPRYQVTQFGKPVTLSCSQTLNHNVMYWYQQKSSQAPKLLFHYYDKDFNNEADTPDNFQSRRPNTSFCFLDIRSPGLGDTAMYLCATSIPTDTQYFGPGTRLTVL.

The genes are TRBV2 and TRBJ2-7; 9 bases line up with TRBD2. From germline, CDR1 is SNHLY and CDR2 FYNNEI. The V and J ends lost 9 bases and 6 bases, in that order; junction bases with no gene match: 12. The CDR3 consists of 14 residues. The CDR3 coding sequence is TGTGCCAGGAATATAGCGGGAGAATTGTCCGAGCAGTACTTC. Protein product: CARNIAGELSEQYF. The whole variable domain, remainder taken from reference TRBV2 and TRBJ2-7, is EPEVTQTPSHQVTQMGQEVILRCVPISNHLYFYWYRQILGQKVEFLVSFYNNEISEKSEIFDDQFSVERPDGSNFTLKIRSTKLEDSAMYFCARNIAGELSEQYFGPGTRLTVT.

The V call is TRBV5-4, the J call TRBJ1-2; weak D call: TRBD1 (5 bases). CDR3 size: 15 residues. Germline CDR1 is SGHNT and CDR2 is YYREEE (reference sequence). Trimming took off 0 bases at V and 3 bases at J, with 12 bases between the two ends. CDR3 nucleotide sequence: TGTGCCAGCAGCTTGGAGGGCGCAGGGTACTATGGCTACACCTTC. It specifies CASSLEGAGYYGYTF.